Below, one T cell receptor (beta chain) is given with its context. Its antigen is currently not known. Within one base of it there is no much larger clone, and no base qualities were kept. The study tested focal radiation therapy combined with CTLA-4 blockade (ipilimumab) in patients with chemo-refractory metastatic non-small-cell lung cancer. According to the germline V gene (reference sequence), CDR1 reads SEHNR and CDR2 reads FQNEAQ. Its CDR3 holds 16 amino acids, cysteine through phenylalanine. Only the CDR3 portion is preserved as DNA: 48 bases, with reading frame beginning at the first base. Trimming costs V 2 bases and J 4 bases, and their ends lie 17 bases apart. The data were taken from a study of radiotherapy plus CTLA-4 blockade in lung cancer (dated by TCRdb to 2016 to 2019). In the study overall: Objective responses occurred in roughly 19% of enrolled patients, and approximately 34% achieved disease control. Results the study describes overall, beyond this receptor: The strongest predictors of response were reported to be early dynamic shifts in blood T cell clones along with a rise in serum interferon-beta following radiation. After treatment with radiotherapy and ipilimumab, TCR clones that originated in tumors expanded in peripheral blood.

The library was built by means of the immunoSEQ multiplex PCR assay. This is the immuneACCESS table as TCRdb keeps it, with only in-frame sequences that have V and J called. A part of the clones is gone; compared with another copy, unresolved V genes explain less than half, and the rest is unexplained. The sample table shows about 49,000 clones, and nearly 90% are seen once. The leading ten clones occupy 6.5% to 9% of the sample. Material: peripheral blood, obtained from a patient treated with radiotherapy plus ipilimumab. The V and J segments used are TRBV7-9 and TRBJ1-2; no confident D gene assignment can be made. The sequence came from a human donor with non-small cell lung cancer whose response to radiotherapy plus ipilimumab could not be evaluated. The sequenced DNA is TGTGCCAGCAGCTTACCCCCTGGAGGTAGGACCTATGGCTACACCTTC. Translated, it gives CASSLPPGGRTYGYTF.